Below are 15 T cell receptor beta chains sequenced from a single sample in a study of OX40 agonist ivuxolimab in advanced cancers. Clones were read by immunoSEQ multiplex PCR, and TCRdb kept only the in-frame ones, dropping some. The sample lists 100,000 or so clones, 90% occurring once. The sequences come from CD4+ or CD8+ T cells sorted from blood, collected in a trial of the OX40 agonist ivuxolimab. These TCRs come from an adult with an advanced solid tumor such as melanoma, head and neck, liver or kidney cancer.

This chain uses TRBV5-4 with TRBJ1-2; no definite D call. This CDR3 region has 14 residues. V dropped 0 bases and J dropped 2 bases, with 8 bases sitting between them. Germline V gene lookup returns CDR1 SGHNT and CDR2 YYREEE (reference sequence). CDR3 sequence reads: CASSLEAENYGYTF. In nucleotides, the CDR3 is TGTGCCAGCAGCTTGGAGGCAGAAAACTATGGCTACACCTTC.

The rearrangement links TRBV19 to TRBJ1-5; possibly TRBD1 for D (6 bases). Trimming removed 4 bases at V and 0 bases at J, with 10 bases between. There are 15 residues in the CDR3. The V gene's germline CDR1 is LNHDA and CDR2 SQIVND (reference sequence). The CDR3 region has the DNA TGTGCCAGTAGTAGGGGGCAGAGTAGCAATCAGCCCCAGCATTTT. Translating it yields CASSRGQSSNQPQHF.

The chain combines TRBV6-6 with TRBJ2-1; TRBD1 matches at 7 bases. Germline CDR1 MNHNY, CDR2 SVGAGI (reference sequence). The V segment lost 6 bases and the J segment 5 bases; nucleotides outside the gene matches: 10. This CDR3 spans 15 amino acids. The CDR3 reads CASSEGATTHNEQFF. The CDR3 coding sequence is TGTGCCAGCAGCGAGGGGGCTACAACCCACAATGAGCAGTTCTTC.

This chain links TRBV9 with TRBJ2-5; 10 bases match TRBD1. The V gene end was trimmed by 3 bases and the J gene end by 9 bases; junction bases not matched to a gene: 17. This CDR3 region has 17 residues. Germline CDR1 and CDR2: SGDLS and YYNGEE. Here the CDR3 reads CASSAGTGDSSGTAQYF. CDR3 nucleotides: TGTGCCAGCAGCGCCGGGACAGGGGATTCCTCTGGAACGGCCCAGTACTTC.

The genes are TRBV27 and TRBJ2-7; perhaps TRBD1 as D (5 bases). This CDR3 spans 18 amino acids. CDR1 MNHEY and CDR2 SMNVEV come from the germline V gene (reference sequence). V was pared by 5 bases and J by 0 bases, with 23 bases between. CDR3 residues: CASSLRPPRVLGSYEQYF. For the CDR3, the DNA is TGTGCCAGCAGTCTCCGTCCCCCCAGGGTACTTGGCTCCTACGAGCAGTACTTC.

This clone was seen only once. The chain employs TRBV7-2 and TRBJ2-2, with D perhaps TRBD1 or TRBD2 (5 bases each). V was clipped by 3 bases and J by 7 bases, with 24 bases between them. CDR3 size: 18 residues. CDR1 is SGHTA, CDR2 FQGNSA, per germline. The CDR3 spells CASSLGHGRLARVGELFF. In nucleotides, the CDR3 is TGTGCCAGCAGCTTGGGGCATGGCCGGCTAGCCCGGGTCGGGGAGCTGTTTTTT.

The V and J genes are TRBV6-1 and TRBJ1-4; TRBD1 matches at 8 bases. CDR1 and CDR2 (germline): MNHNS, SASEGT. J gave up 8 bases and V 9 bases, and 8 bases lay outside the gene matches. The CDR3 runs 13 residues. The CDR3 DNA follows: TGTGCCAGTTTGCAGGGGGCTGGGGAAAAACTGTTTTTT. Encoded protein: CASLQGAGEKLFF.

The chain couples TRBV2 to TRBJ1-5; D possibly corresponds to TRBD1 (5 bases). V dropped 5 bases and J dropped 2 bases, with 13 bases sitting between them. The CDR3 runs to 15 residues. The germline CDR1 and CDR2 sequences are SNHLY and FYNNEI. For the CDR3, the DNA is TGTGCCAGCAGTAAAGACAGATTCGGCAATCAGCCCCAGCATTTT. Residues: CASSKDRFGNQPQHF.

The rearrangement uses TRBV28 and TRBJ1-2, with 9 nucleotides matching TRBD1. V lost 3 bases and J lost 3; bases outside the gene matches: 5. The CDR3 covers 15 residues. The V gene's germline CDR1 is MDHEN and CDR2 SYDVKM. The CDR3 region has the DNA TGTGCCAGCAGTTTCCCCCGGACAGGGGACTATGGCTACACCTTC. Protein sequence: CASSFPRTGDYGYTF.

This clone was seen a handful of times. The chain combines TRBV28 with TRBJ2-7, with 7 bases matching TRBD1. Germline CDR1 MDHEN, CDR2 SYDVKM. The CDR3 sequence is 16 residues long. Germline trimming cut 4 bases from V and 4 bases from J; bases unmatched to any gene: 13. CDR3 residues: CASSSAYRGSRYEQYF. In nucleotides, the CDR3 is TGTGCCAGCAGTTCCGCCTACAGGGGATCTAGGTACGAGCAGTACTTC.

The J gene is TRBJ2-1, the V gene TRBV19; D remains unclear. V lost 7 bases and J lost 0, with 13 bases in between. CDR1 is LNHDA and CDR2 is SQIVND in the germline V gene (reference sequence). This CDR3 has 15 amino acids. DNA for the CDR3: TGTGCCAGTAAACCCTATGCAAGCTCCTACAATGAGCAGTTCTTC. Protein sequence: CASKPYASSYNEQFF. Supplemented by reference TRBV19 and TRBJ2-1, the full variable domain reads DGGITQSPKYLFRKEGQNVTLSCEQNLNHDAMYWYRQDPGQGLRLIYYSQIVNDFQKGDIAEGYSVSREKKESFPLTVTSAQKNPTAFYLCASKPYASSYNEQFFGPGTRLTVL.

In regard to this clone: The identical CDR3 is also encoded by other nucleotide sequences in the sample. The rearrangement uses TRBV7-8 and TRBJ2-7; D unresolved. The CDR3 is 12 residues long. Germline loops: CDR1 SGHVS, CDR2 FQNEAQ. The V end lost 3 bases, the J end lost 0 bases, and 3 bases lay between the germline ends. The CDR3 region is CASSFLSYEQYF. CDR3 DNA: TGTGCCAGCAGCTTCCTCTCCTACGAGCAGTACTTC.

CDR3 DNA: TGTGCCAGCAGCCCAGGAACAGGTACTCCCTATGGCTACACCTTC. Amino acid sequence: CASSPGTGTPYGYTF. V and J are TRBV7-9 and TRBJ1-2; D possibly corresponds to TRBD1 (5 bases). Trimming took off 5 bases at V and 4 bases at J, with 17 bases between the two ends. The CDR3 extends over 15 amino acids. CDR1 SEHNR and CDR2 FQNEAQ come from the germline V gene (reference sequence). Based on the CDR3 plus reference TRBV7-9 and TRBJ1-2, the full variable domain is DTGVSQNPRHKITKRGQNVTFRCDPISEHNRLYWYRQTLGQGPEFLTYFQNEAQLEKSRLLSDRFSAERPKGSFSTLEIQRTEQGDSAMYLCASSPGTGTPYGYTFGSGTRLTVV.

The chain is built from TRBV7-2 and TRBJ2-1; a weak D match, TRBD2 (6 bases). The ends were cut back, 1 base at V and 0 bases at J, with 13 bases in the middle. This CDR3 has 17 amino acids. Germline loops: CDR1 SGHTA, CDR2 FQGNSA. CDR3 DNA: TGTGCCAGCAGCTTAGTCGAGCTAGCGTCCTCCTACAATGAGCAGTTCTTC. Protein product: CASSLVELASSYNEQFF.

This chain uses TRBV4-1 with TRBJ1-1, with no clear D. V was clipped by 0 bases and J by 4 bases, with 15 bases between them. Germline V lookup: CDR1 MGHRA, CDR2 YSYEKL. The CDR3 is 16 amino acids. For the CDR3, the DNA is TGCGCCAGCAGCCAAGATTCCACAGTCGGGGTCACTGAAGCTTTCTTT. Translation: CASSQDSTVGVTEAFF.